A selection of T cell receptor beta chains follows, all from one sample in a study of cytomegalovirus exposure and HLA in healthy donors. Clones were sequenced by immunoSEQ multiplex PCR, and TCRdb holds only the in-frame ones, with some missing. Of around 160,000 clones detected, approximately 82% appear once; the ten largest clones hold 1.1% to 1.5%. Sequenced: PBMCs. The receptor source for this set is a male donor in good health and CMV-seronegative. CDR3s include the opening cysteine and the closing phenylalanine or tryptophan. A D gene is named only where the DNA matches it firmly. The listing skips clone size in some rows; elsewhere it reads once, few, many or a size class.

clone size	V gene	J gene	D gene	CDR3 protein	CDR3 DNA
.	TRBV2	TRBJ2-1	TRBD2	CASGGRGGSNEQFF	TGTGCCAGCGGGGGGCGGGGGGGCTCCAATGAGCAGTTCTTC
.	TRBV7-9	TRBJ2-7	TRBD1	CASSFSGTEFSPYEQYF	TGTGCCAGCAGCTTTTCCGGGACAGAGTTTTCTCCCTACGAGCAGTACTTC
once	TRBV14	TRBJ1-2	TRBD1	CASSPFRGRGADYGYTF	TGTGCCAGCAGCCCGTTCAGGGGGCGAGGGGCCGACTATGGCTACACCTTC
.	TRBV7-3	TRBJ2-3	TRBD2	CASSWDYTDTQYF	TGTGCCAGCAGCTGGGACTACACAGATACGCAGTATTTT
few	TRBV30	TRBJ2-2	.	CAWSVSGGSGELFF	TGTGCCTGGAGTGTCTCGGGGGGCTCCGGGGAGCTGTTTTTT
.	TRBV2	TRBJ2-7	TRBD1	CASIFGTGAYEQYF	TGTGCCAGCATCTTCGGGACAGGGGCCTACGAGCAGTACTTC
once	TRBV6-1	TRBJ1-4	TRBD1	CASRGTGGFNEKLFF	TGTGCCAGCAGGGGGACAGGGGGGTTTAATGAAAAACTGTTTTTT
.	TRBV5-4	TRBJ1-2	TRBD1	CASSLERDSPYGYTF	TGTGCCAGCAGCTTGGAGAGGGACAGTCCTTATGGCTACACCTTC
.	TRBV5-1	TRBJ2-5	.	CASSPGNPDRETQYF	TGCGCCAGCAGCCCCGGGAACCCCGACCGGGAGACCCAGTACTTC
few	TRBV27	TRBJ2-1	TRBD1	CASRRSDRNNEQFF	TGTGCCAGCAGGAGATCGGACAGGAACAATGAGCAGTTCTTC
.	TRBV6-5	TRBJ1-5	TRBD1	CASSTDDRGQPQHF	TGTGCCAGCAGCACCGACGACAGGGGTCAGCCCCAGCATTTT
few	TRBV6-5	TRBJ1-2	.	CASRQGQGYTF	TGTGCCAGCAGACAGGGCCAAGGCTACACCTTC
few	TRBV28	TRBJ2-3	TRBD2	CASTSAGGTSGTHTQYF	TGTGCCAGCACCTCCGCGGGGGGGACTAGCGGGACACATACGCAGTATTTT
.	TRBV4-1	TRBJ2-7	TRBD2	CASNKPGGREQYF	TGCGCCAGCAACAAGCCGGGGGGACGCGAGCAGTACTTC
.	TRBV13	TRBJ1-3	.	CASSLVGEVEGGNTIYF	TGTGCCAGCAGCTTAGTCGGAGAAGTCGAAGGAGGAAACACCATATATTTT
.	TRBV19	TRBJ1-4	.	CASSIQSATNEKLFF	TGTGCCAGTAGTATTCAGTCCGCAACTAATGAAAAACTGTTTTTT
few	TRBV19	TRBJ1-1	.	CASSVTDNTEAFF	TGTGCCAGTAGTGTTACAGATAACACTGAAGCTTTCTTT
once	TRBV28	TRBJ2-2	TRBD2	CASTLAGVGELFF	TGTGCCAGCACGCTAGCGGGAGTCGGAGAGCTGTTTTTT
once	TRBV27	TRBJ2-7	TRBD2	CASSLWPGGAAEQYF	TGTGCCAGCAGTTTATGGCCCGGGGGGGCGGCCGAGCAGTACTTC
.	TRBV30	TRBJ1-6	TRBD1	CAWSVSGGGNSPLHF	TGTGCCTGGAGTGTATCTGGAGGGGGCAATTCACCCCTCCACTTT
.	TRBV7-6	TRBJ2-1	TRBD2	CASHPVGLAGASSYNEQFF	TGTGCCAGCCACCCCGTCGGGCTAGCGGGGGCGAGCTCCTACAATGAGCAGTTCTTC
few	TRBV4-3	TRBJ2-7	TRBD1	CASSQDKLGTVSYEQYF	TGCGCCAGCAGCCAAGATAAGCTTGGGACAGTCTCCTACGAGCAGTACTTC
.	TRBV28	TRBJ2-4	TRBD2	CASSLASGIKNIQYF	TGTGCCAGCAGTTTAGCTAGCGGGATAAAAAACATTCAGTACTTC
.	TRBV18	TRBJ2-1	TRBD1	CASSASGGGTYNEQFF	TGTGCCAGCTCAGCATCAGGGGGCGGCACCTACAATGAGCAGTTCTTC
.	TRBV4-2	TRBJ1-5	.	CASSQVGGDGNQPQHF	TGTGCCAGCAGCCAAGTTGGCGGGGACGGCAATCAGCCCCAGCATTTT
.	TRBV30	TRBJ2-7	TRBD1	CAWTITGGQYF	TGTGCCTGGACTATCACAGGGGGGCAGTACTTC
.	TRBV7-3	TRBJ2-7	TRBD2	CASSRTGTSPPNEQYF	TGTGCCAGCAGCCGGACCGGGACTAGCCCGCCAAACGAGCAGTACTTC
.	TRBV5-1	TRBJ1-6	TRBD1	CASSLGTGRNSPLHF	TGCGCCAGCAGCTTGGGGACAGGGAGAAATTCACCCCTCCACTTT
.	TRBV5-1	TRBJ2-1	TRBD1	CASGLDRARTNEQFF	TGCGCCAGCGGCCTCGACAGGGCCCGGACTAATGAGCAGTTCTTC
.	TRBV6-1	TRBJ2-1	TRBD1	CASSAGQELAEQFF	TGTGCCAGCAGTGCGGGACAGGAACTCGCTGAGCAGTTCTTC
.	TRBV5-6	TRBJ2-7	TRBD1	CASSLGDRGQGQYF	TGTGCCAGCAGCTTGGGGGACAGGGGGCAAGGGCAGTACTTC
.	TRBV9	TRBJ2-1	TRBD1	CASSATGGLTYNEQFF	TGTGCCAGCAGCGCGACAGGGGGCCTAACCTACAATGAGCAGTTCTTC
.	TRBV30	TRBJ1-5	.	CAWSTGRISNQPQHF	TGTGCCTGGAGTACAGGGCGGATTAGCAATCAGCCCCAGCATTTT
.	TRBV7-2	TRBJ2-5	.	CASSLKGRQETQYF	TGTGCCAGCAGCTTAAAGGGGAGGCAAGAGACCCAGTACTTC